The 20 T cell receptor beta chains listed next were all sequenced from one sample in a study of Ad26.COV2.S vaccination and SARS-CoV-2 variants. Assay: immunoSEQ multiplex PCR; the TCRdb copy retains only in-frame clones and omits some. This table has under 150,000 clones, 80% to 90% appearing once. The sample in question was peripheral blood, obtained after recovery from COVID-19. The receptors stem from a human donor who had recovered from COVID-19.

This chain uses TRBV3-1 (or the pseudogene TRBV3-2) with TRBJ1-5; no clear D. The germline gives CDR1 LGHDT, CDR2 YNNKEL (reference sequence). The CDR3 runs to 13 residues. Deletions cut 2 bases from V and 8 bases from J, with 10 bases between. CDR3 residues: CASSQRDREPQHF. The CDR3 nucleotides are TGTGCCAGCAGCCAACGAGATCGGGAGCCCCAGCATTTT.

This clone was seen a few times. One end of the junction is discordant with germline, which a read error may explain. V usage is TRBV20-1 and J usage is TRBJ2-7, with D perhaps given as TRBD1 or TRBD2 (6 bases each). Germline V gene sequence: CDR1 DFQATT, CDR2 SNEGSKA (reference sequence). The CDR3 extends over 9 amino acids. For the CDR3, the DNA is TGCAAGGCCAAGGGGGGTGAGCACTTC. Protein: CKAKGGEHF.

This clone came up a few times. CDR3 DNA: TGCGCCAGCAGCTTAACCGGGACAGGGGTGAACACTGAAGCTTTCTTT. It is translated as CASSLTGTGVNTEAFF. The V gene is TRBV5-1, the J gene TRBJ1-1; 10 positions agree with TRBD1. With 2 bases clipped from V and 0 bases from J, the junction kept 4 bases outside the gene matches. The CDR3 has 16 amino acids. Germline CDR1 reads SGHRS; CDR2 reads YFSETQ.

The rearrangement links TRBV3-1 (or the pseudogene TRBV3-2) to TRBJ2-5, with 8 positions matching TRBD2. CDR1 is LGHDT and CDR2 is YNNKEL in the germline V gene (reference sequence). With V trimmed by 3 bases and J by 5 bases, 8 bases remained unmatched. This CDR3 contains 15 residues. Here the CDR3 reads CASSQSGGRMETQYF. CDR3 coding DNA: TGTGCCAGCAGCCAGAGCGGGGGAAGAATGGAGACCCAGTACTTC.

CDR3 sequence: CASSRSGTWGETQYF. The CDR3 region has the DNA TGTGCCAGCAGCCGCTCTGGCACTTGGGGAGAGACCCAGTACTTC. The chain employs TRBV27 and TRBJ2-5; the D is unclear. V gave up 6 bases and J gave up 4 bases, with 18 bases separating them. CDR1 is MNHEY and CDR2 is SMNVEV in the germline V gene (reference sequence). This CDR3 comprises 15 residues.

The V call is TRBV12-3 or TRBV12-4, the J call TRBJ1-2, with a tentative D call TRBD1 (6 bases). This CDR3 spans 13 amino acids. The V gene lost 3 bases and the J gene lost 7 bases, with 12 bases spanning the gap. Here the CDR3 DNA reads TGTGCCAGCAGTTTTCGACAGGAGAGTGGCTACACCTTC. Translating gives CASSFRQESGYTF.

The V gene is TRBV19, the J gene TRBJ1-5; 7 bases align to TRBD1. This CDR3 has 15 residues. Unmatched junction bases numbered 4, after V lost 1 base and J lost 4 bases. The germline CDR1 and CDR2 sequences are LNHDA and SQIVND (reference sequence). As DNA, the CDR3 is TGTGCCAGTAGTATAGGTTACAGGGGAAATCAGCCCCAGCATTTT. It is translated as CASSIGYRGNQPQHF.

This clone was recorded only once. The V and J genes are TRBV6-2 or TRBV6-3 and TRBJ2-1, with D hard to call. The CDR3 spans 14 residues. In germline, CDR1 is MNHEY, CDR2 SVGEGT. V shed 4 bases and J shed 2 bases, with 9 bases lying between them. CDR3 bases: TGTGCCAGCAGTTGGGAAATAACCTACAATGAGCAGTTCTTC. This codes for CASSWEITYNEQFF.

The CDR3 region has the DNA TGTGCCAGCAGTCCTTACCTGGGGGTCGCCACCTACGAGCAGTACTTC. Its protein product is CASSPYLGVATYEQYF. The chain employs TRBV28 and TRBJ2-7, with D perhaps given as TRBD1 or TRBD2 (5 bases each). V shed 5 bases and J shed 2 bases, with 19 bases lying between them. Germline V gene sequence: CDR1 MDHEN, CDR2 SYDVKM. The CDR3 is made up of 16 amino acids.

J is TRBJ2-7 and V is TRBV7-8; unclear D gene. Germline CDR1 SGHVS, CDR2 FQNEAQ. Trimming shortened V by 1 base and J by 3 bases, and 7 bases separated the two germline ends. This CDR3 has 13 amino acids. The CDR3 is CASSLEVSYEQYF. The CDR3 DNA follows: TGTGCCAGCAGCTTAGAGGTTAGCTACGAGCAGTACTTC.

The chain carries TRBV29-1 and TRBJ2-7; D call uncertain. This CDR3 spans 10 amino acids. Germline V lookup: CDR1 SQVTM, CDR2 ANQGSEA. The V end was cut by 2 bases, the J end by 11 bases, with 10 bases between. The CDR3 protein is CSVESGAEYF. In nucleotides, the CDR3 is TGCAGCGTTGAATCCGGCGCGGAGTACTTC.

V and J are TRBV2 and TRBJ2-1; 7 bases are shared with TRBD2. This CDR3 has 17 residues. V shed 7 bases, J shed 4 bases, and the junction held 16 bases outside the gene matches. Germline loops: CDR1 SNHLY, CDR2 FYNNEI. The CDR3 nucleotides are TGTGCCAGCACCGAATCCGGGGCGGGGAGGGTTTACAATGAGCAGTTCTTC. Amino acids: CASTESGAGRVYNEQFF.

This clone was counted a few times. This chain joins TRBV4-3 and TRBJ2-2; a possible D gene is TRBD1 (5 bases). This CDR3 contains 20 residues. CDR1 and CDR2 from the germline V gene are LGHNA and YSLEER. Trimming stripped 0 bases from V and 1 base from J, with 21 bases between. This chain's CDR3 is CASSQELGRLWGLNTGELFF. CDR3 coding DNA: TGCGCCAGCAGCCAAGAGTTGGGTCGACTGTGGGGCTTGAACACCGGGGAGCTGTTTTTT.

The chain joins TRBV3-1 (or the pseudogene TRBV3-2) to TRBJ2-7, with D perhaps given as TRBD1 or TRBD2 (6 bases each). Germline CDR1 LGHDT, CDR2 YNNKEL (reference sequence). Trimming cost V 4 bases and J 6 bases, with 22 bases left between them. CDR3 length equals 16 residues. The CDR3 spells CASSPTPGARRSEQYF. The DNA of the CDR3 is TGTGCCAGCAGCCCAACCCCGGGGGCGAGAAGGTCCGAGCAGTACTTC.

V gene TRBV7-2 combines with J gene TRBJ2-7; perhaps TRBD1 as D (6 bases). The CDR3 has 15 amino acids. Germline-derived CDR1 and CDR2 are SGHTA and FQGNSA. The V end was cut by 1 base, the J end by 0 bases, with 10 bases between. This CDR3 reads CASSLVAGASYEQYF. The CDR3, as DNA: TGTGCCAGCAGCTTAGTAGCAGGGGCCTCCTACGAGCAGTACTTC.

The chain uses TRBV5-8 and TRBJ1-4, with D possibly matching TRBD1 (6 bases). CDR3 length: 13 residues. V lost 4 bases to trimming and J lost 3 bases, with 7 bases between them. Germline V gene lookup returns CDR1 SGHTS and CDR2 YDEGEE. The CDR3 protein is CASSGQSNEKLFF. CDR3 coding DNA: TGTGCCAGCAGCGGACAGTCTAATGAAAAACTGTTTTTT.

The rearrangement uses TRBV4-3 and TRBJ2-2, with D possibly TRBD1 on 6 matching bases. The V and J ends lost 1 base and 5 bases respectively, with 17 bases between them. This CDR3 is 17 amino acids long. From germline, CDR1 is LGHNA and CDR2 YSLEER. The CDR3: CASSQVVRTGKTGELFF. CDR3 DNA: TGCGCCAGCAGCCAAGTTGTTCGCACAGGGAAAACCGGGGAGCTGTTTTTT.

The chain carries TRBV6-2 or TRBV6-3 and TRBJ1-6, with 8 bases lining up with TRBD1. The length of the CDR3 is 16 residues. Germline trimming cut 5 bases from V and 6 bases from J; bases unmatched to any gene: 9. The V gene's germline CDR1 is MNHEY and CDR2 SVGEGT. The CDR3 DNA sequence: TGTGCCAGCAGTCCCTTGACAGGGGAGCGTAATTCACCCCTCCACTTT. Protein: CASSPLTGERNSPLHF.

The CDR3 bases are TGTGCCAGCAGCGTAGGGCCATCAACTAATGAAAAACTGTTTTTT. It translates to CASSVGPSTNEKLFF. This rearrangement joins TRBV9 to TRBJ1-4; D unclear. The CDR3 covers 15 residues. Trimming cost V 0 bases and J 0 bases, with 6 bases left between them. From germline, CDR1 is SGDLS and CDR2 YYNGEE.

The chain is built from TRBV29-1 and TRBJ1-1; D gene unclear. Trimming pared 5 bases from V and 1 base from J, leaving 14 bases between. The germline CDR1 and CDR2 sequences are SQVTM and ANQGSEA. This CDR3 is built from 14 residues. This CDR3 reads CSVRMDGRNTEAFF. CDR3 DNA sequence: TGCAGCGTTCGGATGGACGGACGGAACACTGAAGCTTTCTTT. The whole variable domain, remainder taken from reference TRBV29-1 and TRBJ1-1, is SAVISQKPSRDICQRGTSLTIQCQVDSQVTMMFWYRQQPGQSLTLIATANQGSEATYESGFVIDKFPISRPNLTFSTLTVSNMSPEDSSIYLCSVRMDGRNTEAFFGQGTRLTVV.